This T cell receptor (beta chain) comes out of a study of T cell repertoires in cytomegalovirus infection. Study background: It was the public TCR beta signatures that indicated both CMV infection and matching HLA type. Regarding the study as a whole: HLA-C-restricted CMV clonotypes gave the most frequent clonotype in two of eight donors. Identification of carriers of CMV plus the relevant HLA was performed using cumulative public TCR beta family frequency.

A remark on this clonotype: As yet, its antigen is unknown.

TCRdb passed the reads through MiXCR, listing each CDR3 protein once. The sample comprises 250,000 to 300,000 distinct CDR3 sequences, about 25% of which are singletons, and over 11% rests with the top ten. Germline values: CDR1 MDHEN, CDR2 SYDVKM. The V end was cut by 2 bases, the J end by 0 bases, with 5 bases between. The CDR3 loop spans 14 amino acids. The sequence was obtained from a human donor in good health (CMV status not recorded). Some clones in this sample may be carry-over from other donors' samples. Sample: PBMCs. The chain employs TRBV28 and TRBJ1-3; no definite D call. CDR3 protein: CASSLLNSGNTIYF. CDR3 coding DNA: TGTGCCAGCAGTTTACTGAACTCTGGAAACACCATATATTTT. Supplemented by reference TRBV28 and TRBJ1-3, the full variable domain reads DVKVTQSSRYLVKRTGEKVFLECVQDMDHENMFWYRQDPGLGLRLIYFSYDVKMKEKGDIPEGYSVSREKKERFSLILESASTNQTSMYLCASSLLNSGNTIYFGEGSWLTVV.